This T cell receptor beta chain was documented in a study of early T cells in non-severe SARS-CoV-2 infection. General study points: CD4 and private specificities were missed by VDJdb matching, which favored anti-spike CD8 responses.

TCRdb reprocessed the 5' RACE reads via MiXCR and lists one record per CDR3 protein. The sample shows 50,000 to 65,000 distinct CDR3 sequences, roughly 10% of them seen only once. This clonotype was picked up a small number of times. The antigen is unknown. At one boundary the junction diverges from the germline segment, which might be a read error. CDR1 and CDR2 (germline): SSHAT, FNYEAQ (reference sequence). The CDR3 is 13 residues long. The chain is built from TRBV7-7 and TRBJ2-7; TRBD1 aligns across 7 bases. The source material was whole blood, sampled at baseline. The clonotype originates from an adult who was a healthcare worker with PCR-confirmed SARS-CoV-2 infection or an uninfected control (not recorded which). This CDR3 reads CASSYIRDSEQYF. CDR3 nucleotide sequence: TGTGCTAGCAGTTACATACGGGACAGCGAGCAGTACTTC.